Below, 14 T cell receptor beta chains from the same sample are listed, as sequenced in a study of radiotherapy plus CTLA-4 blockade in lung cancer. Profiled with immunoSEQ multiplex PCR; TCRdb holds only in-frame clones, not every one. In the table there are 40,000 to 45,000 clones, 65% to 75% of which are singletons. The sample consisted of peripheral blood, taken from a patient treated with radiotherapy plus ipilimumab. These receptors were taken from a human donor with non-small cell lung cancer who had a partial response to radiotherapy plus ipilimumab.

The chain recombines TRBV4-2 with TRBJ1-2, with D possibly matching TRBD1 (5 bases). The V and J ends lost 1 base and 8 bases respectively, with 14 bases between them. Germline CDR1 is LGHNA and CDR2 is YNFKEQ. The CDR3 contains 14 residues. This chain's CDR3 is CASSQASGKYGYTF. In DNA form, the CDR3 reads TGTGCCAGCAGCCAAGCATCAGGGAAGTACGGCTACACCTTC.

The chain uses TRBV5-4 and TRBJ2-1; no reliable D call. V lost 0 bases and J 4 bases, leaving 11 bases between the germline ends. The CDR3 totals 15 residues. Germline V gives CDR1 SGHNT, CDR2 YYREEE (reference sequence). In DNA form, the CDR3 reads TGTGCCAGCAGCTTGGACCCTACCGCGTACAATGAGCAGTTCTTC. It is translated as CASSLDPTAYNEQFF.

This clone was recorded a few times. CDR3 nucleotide sequence: TGTGCCAGCACCTCCGATCTTAGGGGTGAAAAACTGTTTTTT. Its translation is CASTSDLRGEKLFF. The chain has TRBV9 and TRBJ1-4, with a possible D match to TRBD1 (5 bases). This CDR3 is 14 amino acids long. The germline V gene has CDR1 SGDLS and CDR2 YYNGEE. V lost 6 bases and J lost 7, with 16 bases in between.

The chain has TRBV7-9 and TRBJ2-2; TRBD2 agrees at 7 bases. The germline gives CDR1 SEHNR, CDR2 FQNEAQ (reference sequence). The length of the CDR3 is 15 residues. V shed 5 bases and J 1 base; nucleotides not matched to a gene: 4. The CDR3 sequence is CASSPPGGNTGELFF. CDR3 nucleotide sequence: TGTGCCAGCAGCCCCCCGGGGGGGAACACCGGGGAGCTGTTTTTT.

The V and J genes are TRBV5-1 and TRBJ2-5, with 8 bases that match TRBD1. Losses at the gene ends were 0 bases for V and 4 bases for J; bases not matched to a gene: 11. The CDR3 spans 17 residues. Looked up from germline, CDR1 is SGHRS and CDR2 is YFSETQ. This CDR3 reads CASSLAKRLQGGETQYF. The CDR3 DNA reads as TGCGCCAGCAGCTTGGCCAAACGGCTACAGGGGGGAGAGACCCAGTACTTC.

The DNA of the CDR3 is TGTGCCAGCAGAGCTGGGACTAGCGGGAACTCCTACGAGCAGTACTTC. Protein product: CASRAGTSGNSYEQYF. This sequence joins TRBV5-4 and TRBJ2-7, with TRBD2 identical over 13 bases. Germline V gene lookup returns CDR1 SGHNT and CDR2 YYREEE (reference sequence). The CDR3 consists of 16 residues. V shed 5 bases, J shed 0 bases, and the junction held 5 bases outside the gene matches.

For this clone: One end of the junction does not line up with germline, which may come from a read error. This rearrangement joins TRBV7-7 to TRBJ1-2, with D hard to call. Germline-derived CDR1 and CDR2 are SSHAT and FNYEAQ (reference sequence). The CDR3 loop spans 20 amino acids. CDR3 nucleotide sequence: TGTGCTAGCAGCTCCTCCTCATTTGGAGGGAAAATGTCATCGAACTATGGCTACACCTTC. Protein product: CASSSSSFGGKMSSNYGYTF.

The chain combines TRBV6-4 with TRBJ2-2; a possible D gene is TRBD2 (7 bases). The V gene's germline CDR1 is MRHNA and CDR2 SNTAGT. Trimming took off 1 base at V and 4 bases at J, with 13 bases between the two ends. The CDR3 totals 16 residues. CDR3 DNA: TGTGCCAGCAGTGACTGGGGGGGCGAGAGCACCGGGGAGCTGTTTTTT. It specifies CASSDWGGESTGELFF.

This chain joins TRBV19 and TRBJ1-3; 7 bases match TRBD1. This CDR3 comprises 14 residues. Germline values: CDR1 LNHDA, CDR2 SQIVND (reference sequence). With 1 base clipped from V and 4 bases from J, the junction kept 1 base outside the gene matches. The CDR3 DNA reads TGTGCCAGTAGTATAGGGACAGGCGGAAACACCATATATTTT. This sequence encodes CASSIGTGGNTIYF. The entire variable domain, with the rest obtained from reference TRBV19 and TRBJ1-3, is as follows: DGGITQSPKYLFRKEGQNVTLSCEQNLNHDAMYWYRQDPGQGLRLIYYSQIVNDFQKGDIAEGYSVSREKKESFPLTVTSAQKNPTAFYLCASSIGTGGNTIYFGEGSWLTVV.

The rearrangement joins TRBV27 to TRBJ1-2; D unclear. Germline-derived CDR1 and CDR2 are MNHEY and SMNVEV (reference sequence). Trimming took off 4 bases at V and 2 bases at J, with 17 bases between the two ends. The length of the CDR3 is 16 residues. This CDR3 is CASSSPSGLRNYGYTF. The CDR3 coding sequence is TGTGCCAGCAGTTCACCTTCAGGATTAAGAAACTATGGCTACACCTTC.

This clone was detected a few times. The chain couples TRBV19 to TRBJ1-2; a weak D match, TRBD1 (6 bases). CDR1 is LNHDA and CDR2 is SQIVND in the germline V gene (reference sequence). The CDR3 is made up of 16 amino acids. Trimming removed 6 bases from V and 5 bases from J, with 22 bases in between. CDR3 nucleotides: TGTGCCAGTAGGAGCGGAGCGGGACAAGGGGAATATGGCTACACCTTC. This translates into CASRSGAGQGEYGYTF.

This clone is medium-sized (0.01 to 0.1%) in the sample. The chain carries TRBV7-8 and TRBJ1-2; 7 bases are a match to TRBD1. This CDR3 has 13 residues. The germline CDR1 and CDR2 sequences are SGHVS and FQNEAQ. V lost 5 bases, J lost 11 bases, and 11 bases stayed unmatched. In nucleotides, the CDR3 is TGTGCCAGCAGCCCCCTCCGACAGGGTGGATACACCTTC. This encodes CASSPLRQGGYTF.

This sequence joins TRBV6-1 and TRBJ1-5, with D hard to call. CDR1 and CDR2 from the germline V gene are MNHNS and SASEGT. Trimming took 5 bases from V and 6 from J, leaving 5 bases between them. The CDR3 is made up of 11 amino acids. CDR3 in amino acids: CASSYTQPQHF. In DNA, the CDR3 is TGTGCCAGCAGTTACACTCAGCCCCAGCATTTT.

In this sample, this clone is medium-sized. The chain is built from TRBV19 and TRBJ1-1; D perhaps matches TRBD1 (6 bases). V lost 5 bases, J lost 5 bases, and 21 bases lay in between. The V gene's germline CDR1 is LNHDA and CDR2 SQIVND (reference sequence). The CDR3 spans 16 residues. CDR3 region: CASSQQIVGGRTEAFF. CDR3 sequence (DNA): TGTGCCAGTAGTCAACAAATTGTTGGGGGCCGAACTGAAGCTTTCTTT.